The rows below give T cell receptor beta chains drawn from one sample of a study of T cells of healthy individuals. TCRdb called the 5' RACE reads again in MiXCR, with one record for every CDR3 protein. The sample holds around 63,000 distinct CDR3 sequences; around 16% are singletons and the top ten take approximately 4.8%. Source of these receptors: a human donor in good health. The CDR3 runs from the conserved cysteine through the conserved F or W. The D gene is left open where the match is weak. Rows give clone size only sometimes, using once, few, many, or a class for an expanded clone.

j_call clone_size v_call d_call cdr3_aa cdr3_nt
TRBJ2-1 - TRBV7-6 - CASSPRSSSYNEQFF TGTGCCAGCAGCCCTCGTTCCAGCTCCTACAATGAGCAGTTCTTC
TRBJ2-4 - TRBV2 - CASSERGGGMAKNIQYF TGTGCCAGCAGTGAAAGGGGAGGTGGAATGGCCAAAAACATTCAGTACTTC
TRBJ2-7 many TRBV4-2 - CASSQYFSYEQYF TGTGCCAGCAGCCAATATTTTTCCTACGAGCAGTACTTC
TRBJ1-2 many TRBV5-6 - CASSLFLQVLLGLDGYTF TGTGCCAGCAGCTTGTTTCTACAGGTCCTTTTGGGACTGGATGGCTACACCTTC
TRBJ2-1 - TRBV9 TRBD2 CASSTSSGAKNEQFF TGTGCCAGCAGCACGTCTAGCGGAGCGAAGAATGAGCAGTTCTTC
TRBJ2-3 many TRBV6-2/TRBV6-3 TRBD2 CASSTRTSGMSDTQYF TGTGCCAGCAGTACCCGGACTAGCGGGATGTCAGATACGCAGTATTTT
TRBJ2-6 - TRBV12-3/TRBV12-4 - CASSFWAMDSSGRSGANVLTF TGTGCCAGCAGTTTTTGGGCTATGGACAGTTCGGGGCGCTCTGGGGCCAACGTCCTGACTTTC
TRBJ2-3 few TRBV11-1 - CASSLSGSGTDTQYF TGTGCCAGCAGTCTCAGCGGAAGTGGGACAGATACGCAGTATTTT
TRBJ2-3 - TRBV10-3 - CAIRRTGSTDTQYF TGTGCCATCAGACGCACAGGGTCCACAGATACGCAGTATTTT
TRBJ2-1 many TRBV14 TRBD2 CASSRLGGEYNEQFF TGTGCCAGCAGCCGCTTGGGGGGGGAGTACAATGAGCAGTTCTTC
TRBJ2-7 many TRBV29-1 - CSAWGGEDNYEQYF TGCAGCGCTTGGGGCGGGGAGGACAACTACGAGCAGTACTTC
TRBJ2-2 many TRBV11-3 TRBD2 CASSEREDGELFF TGTGCCAGCAGCGAACGGGAGGACGGGGAGCTGTTTTTT
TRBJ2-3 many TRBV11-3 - CASSLDEADTQYF TGTGCCAGCAGCTTAGATGAGGCCGATACGCAGTATTTT
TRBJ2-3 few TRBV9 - CASSPARVKTDTQYF TGTGCCAGCAGCCCAGCTAGGGTAAAAACAGATACGCAGTATTTT
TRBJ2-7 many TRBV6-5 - CASSAPSFEQYF TGTGCCAGCAGTGCCCCTTCATTCGAGCAGTACTTC
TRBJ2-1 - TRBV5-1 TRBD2 CASIRPGGSIYEQFF TGCGCCAGCATACGCCCGGGGGGGTCTATCTATGAGCAGTTCTTC
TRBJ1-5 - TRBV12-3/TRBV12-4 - CASSSSYSNQPQHF TGTGCCAGCAGTTCGAGTTATAGCAATCAGCCCCAGCATTTT
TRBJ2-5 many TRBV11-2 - CASSLVEGVGETQYF TGTGCCAGCAGCTTAGTTGAGGGAGTGGGGGAGACCCAGTACTTC
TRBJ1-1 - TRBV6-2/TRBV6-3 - CASTLRTSNTEAFF TGTGCCAGCACCCTACGGACCAGCAACACTGAAGCTTTCTTT
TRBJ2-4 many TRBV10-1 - CASSESTPDIQYF TGCGCCAGCAGTGAGTCGACTCCGGACATTCAGTACTTC
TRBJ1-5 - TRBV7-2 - CASSLSGVHQPQHF TGTGCCAGCAGCTTATCGGGGGTACATCAGCCCCAGCATTTT
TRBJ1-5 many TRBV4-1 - CASSQAVNQPQHF TGCGCCAGCAGCCAAGCGGTCAACCAGCCCCAGCATTTT
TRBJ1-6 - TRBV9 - CASSSRTRNSPLHF TGTGCCAGCAGCTCCCGGACGCGAAATTCACCCCTCCACTTT
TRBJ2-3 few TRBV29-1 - CSGHTGEPTQYF TGCAGCGGTCATACAGGTGAACCCACGCAGTATTTT
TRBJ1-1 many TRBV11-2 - CASSLSIANTEAFF TGTGCCAGCAGCTTATCCATAGCCAACACTGAAGCTTTCTTT
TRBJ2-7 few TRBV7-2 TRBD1 CASSLVQGQGSYEQYF TGTGCCAGCAGCTTAGTGCAGGGACAGGGGTCCTACGAGCAGTACTTC
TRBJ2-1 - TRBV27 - CASPEAGATSYNEQFF TGTGCCAGCCCTGAGGCGGGGGCGACCTCCTACAATGAGCAGTTCTTC
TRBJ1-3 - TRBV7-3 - CASQGSGNTIYF TGTGCCAGCCAGGGTTCTGGAAACACCATATATTTT
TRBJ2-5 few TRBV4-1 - CASSQDKFQTQYF TGCGCCAGCAGCCAAGATAAGTTCCAGACCCAGTACTTC
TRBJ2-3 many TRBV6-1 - CASSEAGTDTQYF TGTGCCAGCAGTGAAGCCGGGACAGATACGCAGTATTTT
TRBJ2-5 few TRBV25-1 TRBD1 CASSEQLPGQVPWETQYF TGTGCCAGCAGTGAACAACTCCCGGGACAGGTCCCTTGGGAGACCCAGTACTTC
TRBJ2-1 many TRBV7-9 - CASPRIDEQFF TGTGCCAGCCCCCGCATCGATGAGCAGTTCTTC
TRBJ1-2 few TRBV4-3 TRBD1 CASSQTPGQMGSNYGYTF TGCGCCAGCAGCCAAACTCCGGGACAGATGGGTTCTAACTATGGCTACACCTTC
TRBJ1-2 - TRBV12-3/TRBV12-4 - CASRGTASVNYGYTF TGTGCCAGCAGGGGGACGGCTTCGGTGAACTATGGCTACACCTTC
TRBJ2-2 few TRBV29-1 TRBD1 CSVEDGQGATGELFF TGCAGCGTTGAAGATGGACAGGGGGCCACCGGGGAGCTGTTTTTT
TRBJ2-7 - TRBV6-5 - CASSYAGSYEQYF TGTGCCAGCAGTTACGCGGGGTCCTACGAGCAGTACTTC
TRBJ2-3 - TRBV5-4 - CASSRDPVTSVGTDTQYF TGTGCCAGCAGCCGGGACCCGGTAACCTCGGTAGGCACAGATACGCAGTATTTT
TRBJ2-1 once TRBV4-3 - CASSQEWVGLDYNEQFF TGCGCCAGCAGCCAAGAATGGGTGGGGCTAGACTACAATGAGCAGTTCTTC
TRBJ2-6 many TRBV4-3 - CASSQEGSSGANVLTF TGCGCCAGCAGCCAAGAAGGAAGCTCTGGGGCCAACGTCCTGACTTTC
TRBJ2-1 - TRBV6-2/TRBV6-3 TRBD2 CASSYTGGTSGYNEQFF TGTGCCAGCAGTTACACTGGCGGGACTAGCGGATACAATGAGCAGTTCTTC
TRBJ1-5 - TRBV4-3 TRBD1 CASSQETGSQPQHF TGCGCCAGCAGCCAAGAGACAGGGTCTCAGCCCCAGCATTTT
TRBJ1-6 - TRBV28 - CATKRDNNSPLHF TGTGCCACCAAACGGGATAATAATTCACCCCTCCACTTT
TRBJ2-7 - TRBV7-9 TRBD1 CASSLRGQGAEQYF TGTGCCAGCAGCTTGCGGGGACAGGGGGCCGAGCAGTACTTC
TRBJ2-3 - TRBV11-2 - CASSDRTSTYTQYF TGTGCCAGCAGTGATCGGACCTCAACCTATACGCAGTATTTT
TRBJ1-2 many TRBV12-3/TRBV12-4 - CASSSGRGYGYTF TGTGCCAGCAGTTCGGGCAGGGGATATGGCTACACCTTC
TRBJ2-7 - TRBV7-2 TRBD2 CASSFGTSGPYEQYF TGTGCCAGCAGCTTCGGGACTAGCGGGCCGTACGAGCAGTACTTC
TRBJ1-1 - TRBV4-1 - CASSQVRGATEAFF TGCGCCAGCAGCCAAGTCAGGGGCGCCACTGAAGCTTTCTTT
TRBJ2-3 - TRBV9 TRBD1 CASSVEGGTGSFTDTQYF TGTGCCAGCAGCGTAGAAGGGGGGACAGGCTCATTCACAGATACGCAGTATTTT
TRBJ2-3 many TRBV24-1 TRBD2 CATSDRGDADTQYF TGTGCCACCAGTGATCGGGGGGACGCAGATACGCAGTATTTT
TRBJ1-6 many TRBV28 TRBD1 CASSPGQGRSPLHF TGTGCCAGCAGCCCCGGACAGGGGAGATCACCCCTCCACTTT
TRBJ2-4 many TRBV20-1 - CSALGRGARGNIQYF TGCAGTGCTTTGGGCCGGGGGGCACGAGGAAACATTCAGTACTTC
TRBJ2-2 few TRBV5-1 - CASSLGGTSTGELFF TGCGCCAGCAGCTTGGGTGGCACCAGCACCGGGGAGCTGTTTTTT
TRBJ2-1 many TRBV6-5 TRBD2 CASSSPGRGNEQFF TGTGCCAGCAGTTCGCCGGGGAGGGGTAATGAGCAGTTCTTC
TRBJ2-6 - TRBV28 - CASSRSGAHLAGANVLTF TGTGCCAGCAGCCGTTCAGGGGCGCACTTAGCTGGGGCCAACGTCCTGACTTTC
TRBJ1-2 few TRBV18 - CASSPGVSGYTF TGTGCCAGCTCACCAGGGGTTTCTGGCTACACCTTC
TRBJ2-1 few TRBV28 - CASSLVQYNEQFF TGTGCCAGCAGTTTAGTACAATACAATGAGCAGTTCTTC
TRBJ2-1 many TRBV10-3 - CAIRTPGTYDNEQFF TGTGCCATCAGGACTCCCGGGACCTATGACAATGAGCAGTTCTTC
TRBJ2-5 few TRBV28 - CASSARKYQETQYF TGTGCCAGCAGCGCTCGGAAGTACCAAGAGACCCAGTACTTC